Described below is a single TCR beta chain sequence and its context. Its antigen is still unknown. This sample was taken from a study of T cells after yellow fever vaccination. The CDR3 consists of 15 residues. With 6 bases removed from V and 8 bases from J, the gap between germline ends came to 22 bases. Germline V gene lookup returns CDR1 LGHNT and CDR2 FRNRAP. General study points: Some clonotypes were seen in both the CD4 and the CD8 compartments. These made up a small share and likely arose from convergent recombination. A weaker but faster secondary response was observed, peaking on day 5 versus 15.

In TCRdb, the 5' RACE reads were re-called with MiXCR into one record per CDR3 protein. The table has hundreds of thousands of distinct CDR3 sequences, around an eighth seen once. This receptor was obtained from a man aged 25 to 45 who received the YFV17D yellow fever vaccine. The sample here was PBMCs, taken on the day of the yellow fever booster vaccination. The V gene is TRBV12-5, the J gene TRBJ1-2; D ambiguous. In DNA form, the CDR3 reads TGTGCTAGTGGCTCAACAAAAACGGCTTGGCCGGGCTACACCTTC. It encodes CASGSTKTAWPGYTF.